This record concerns one TCR beta chain sequence. The antigen is unknown. The data derive from a study of OX40 agonist ivuxolimab in advanced cancers. General study results and limits: There were, on average, more expanded clones in CD8+ T cells than in CD4+. Clones of CD4+ and CD8+ blood T cells grew by week 6 at doses of 0.1 to 3.0 mg/kg. Determination of antigen specificity was not performed for the expanded peripheral T cells.

Assay used: immunoSEQ multiplex PCR; TCRdb lists only in-frame clones, some missing. The table has about 49,000 clones, about 79% seen once. The V and J ends lost 2 bases and 4 bases, in that order; junction bases with no gene match: 5. Per germline, CDR1 SGHRS and CDR2 YFSETQ. CDR3 length equals 15 residues. The specimen was CD4+ or CD8+ T cells sorted from blood, collected in a trial of the OX40 agonist ivuxolimab. The chain couples TRBV5-1 to TRBJ1-4, with 7 bases lining up with TRBD1. This TCR derives from an adult with an advanced solid tumor such as melanoma, head and neck, liver or kidney cancer. The CDR3 sequence: CASSFLGQINEKLFF. CDR3 DNA: TGCGCCAGCAGCTTTCTGGGACAGATTAATGAAAAACTGTTTTTT.